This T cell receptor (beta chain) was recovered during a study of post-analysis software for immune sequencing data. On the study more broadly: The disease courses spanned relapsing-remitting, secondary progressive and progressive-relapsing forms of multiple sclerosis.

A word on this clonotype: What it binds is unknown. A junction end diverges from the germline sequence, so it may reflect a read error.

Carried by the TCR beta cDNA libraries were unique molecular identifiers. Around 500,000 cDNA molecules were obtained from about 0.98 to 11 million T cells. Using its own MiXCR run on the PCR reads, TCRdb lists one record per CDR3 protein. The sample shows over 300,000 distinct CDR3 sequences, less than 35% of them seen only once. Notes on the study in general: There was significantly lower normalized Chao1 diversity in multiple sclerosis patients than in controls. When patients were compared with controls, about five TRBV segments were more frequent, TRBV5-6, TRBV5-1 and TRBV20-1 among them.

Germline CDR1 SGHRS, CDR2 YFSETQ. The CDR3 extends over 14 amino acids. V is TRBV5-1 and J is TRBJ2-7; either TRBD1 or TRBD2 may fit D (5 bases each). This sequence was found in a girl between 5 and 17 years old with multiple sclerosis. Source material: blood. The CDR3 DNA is TGCGCCAGCAGCCGAGTGGGGGAGCGCGACGAGCTGTACTTC. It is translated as CASSRVGERDELYF.